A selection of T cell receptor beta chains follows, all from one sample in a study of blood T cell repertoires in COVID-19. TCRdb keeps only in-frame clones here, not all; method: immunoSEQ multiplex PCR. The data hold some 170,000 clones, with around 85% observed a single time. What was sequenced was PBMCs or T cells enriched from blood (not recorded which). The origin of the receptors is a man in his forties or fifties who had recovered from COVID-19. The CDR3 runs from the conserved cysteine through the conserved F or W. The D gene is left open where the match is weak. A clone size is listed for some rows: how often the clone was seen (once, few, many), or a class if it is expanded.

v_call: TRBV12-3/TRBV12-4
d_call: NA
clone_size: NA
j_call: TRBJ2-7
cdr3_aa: CASSFIGASEQYF
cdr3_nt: TGTGCCAGCAGTTTCATAGGAGCCTCCGAGCAGTACTTC

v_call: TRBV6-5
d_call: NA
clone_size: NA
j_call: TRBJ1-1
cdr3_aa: CASRGAGGKTEAFF
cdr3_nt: TGTGCCAGCAGAGGGGCGGGAGGGAAAACTGAAGCTTTCTTT

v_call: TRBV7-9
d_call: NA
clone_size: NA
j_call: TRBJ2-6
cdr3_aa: CASSSDPSRGGTNVLTF
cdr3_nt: TGTGCCAGCAGCTCAGACCCCTCACGGGGTGGGACCAACGTCCTGACTTTC

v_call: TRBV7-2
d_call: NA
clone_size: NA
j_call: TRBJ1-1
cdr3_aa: CASSPLERAFF
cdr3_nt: TGTGCCAGCAGCCCCTTAGAGAGAGCTTTCTTT

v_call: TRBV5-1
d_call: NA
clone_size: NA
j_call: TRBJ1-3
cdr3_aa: CASSPGITSSGNTIYF
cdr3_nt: TGCGCCAGCAGCCCCGGGATCACAAGCTCTGGAAACACCATATATTTT

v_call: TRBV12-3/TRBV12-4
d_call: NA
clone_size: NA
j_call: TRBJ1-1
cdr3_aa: CAIYHQGFGKAFF
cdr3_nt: TGTGCCATATACCACCAGGGTTTTGGGAAAGCTTTCTTT

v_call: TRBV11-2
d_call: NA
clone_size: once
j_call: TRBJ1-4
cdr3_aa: CASSHHSGSNEKLFF
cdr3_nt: TGTGCCAGCAGCCACCATTCCGGGTCGAATGAAAAACTGTTTTTT

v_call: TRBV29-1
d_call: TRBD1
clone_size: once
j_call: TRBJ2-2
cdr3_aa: CSVQGFAGELFF
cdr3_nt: TGCAGCGTACAGGGGTTCGCCGGGGAGCTGTTTTTT

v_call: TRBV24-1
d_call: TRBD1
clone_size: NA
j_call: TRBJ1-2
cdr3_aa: CATSDMTAGGDGYTF
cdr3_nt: TGTGCCACCAGTGACATGACCGCAGGGGGCGATGGCTACACCTTC

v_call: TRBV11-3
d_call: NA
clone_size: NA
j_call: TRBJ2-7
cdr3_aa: CASSLDTYEQYF
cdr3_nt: TGTGCCAGCAGCTTAGACACCTACGAGCAGTACTTC

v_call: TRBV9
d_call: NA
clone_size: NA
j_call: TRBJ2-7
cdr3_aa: CASSVRAFSYEQYF
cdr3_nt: TGTGCCAGCAGCGTGAGGGCTTTCTCCTACGAGCAGTACTTC

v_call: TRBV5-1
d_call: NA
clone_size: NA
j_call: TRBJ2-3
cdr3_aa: CASSLDGRDSYTDTQYF
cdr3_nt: TGCGCCAGCAGCTTGGATGGGCGGGACAGTTACACAGATACGCAGTATTTT

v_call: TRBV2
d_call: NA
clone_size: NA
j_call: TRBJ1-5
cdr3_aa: CASNGVSNQPQHF
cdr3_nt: TGTGCCAGCAACGGGGTATCAAATCAGCCCCAGCATTTT

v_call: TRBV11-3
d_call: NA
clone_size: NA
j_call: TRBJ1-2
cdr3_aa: CASSRTTTGRLYGYTF
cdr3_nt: TGTGCCAGCAGCCGCACCACGACAGGCCGACTCTATGGCTACACCTTC

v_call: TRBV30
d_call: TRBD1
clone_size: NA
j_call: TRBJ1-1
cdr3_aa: CAFQPGQGGTEAFF
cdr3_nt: TGTGCCTTCCAACCGGGACAGGGGGGCACTGAAGCTTTCTTT

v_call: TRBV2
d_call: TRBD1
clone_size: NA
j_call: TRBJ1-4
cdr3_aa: CASSLRDSHNEKLFF
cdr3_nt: TGTGCCAGCAGTCTAAGGGACAGCCATAATGAAAAACTGTTTTTT

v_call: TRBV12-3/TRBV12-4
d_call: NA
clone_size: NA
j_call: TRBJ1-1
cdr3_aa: CASRTTGNTEAFF
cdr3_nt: TGTGCCAGCAGAACCACAGGGAACACTGAAGCTTTCTTT

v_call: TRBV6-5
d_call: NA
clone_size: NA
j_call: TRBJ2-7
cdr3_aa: CASDGSSYEQYF
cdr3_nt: TGTGCCAGTGACGGGAGTTCCTACGAGCAGTACTTC

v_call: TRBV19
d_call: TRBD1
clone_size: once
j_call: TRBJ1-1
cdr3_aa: CAIGTGSMNTEAFF
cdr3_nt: TGTGCCATCGGGACAGGGTCTATGAACACTGAAGCTTTCTTT

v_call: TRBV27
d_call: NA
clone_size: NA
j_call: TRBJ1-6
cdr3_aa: CASRPDSYYNSPLHF
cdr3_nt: TGTGCCAGCCGCCCTGACTCTTACTATAATTCACCCCTCCACTTT

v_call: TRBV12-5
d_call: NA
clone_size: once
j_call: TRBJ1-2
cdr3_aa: CASGFPGIPYGYTF
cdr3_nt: TGTGCTAGTGGTTTTCCCGGGATACCTTATGGCTACACCTTC

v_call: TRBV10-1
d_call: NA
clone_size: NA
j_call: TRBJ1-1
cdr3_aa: CASSVTGRDTEAFF
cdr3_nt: TGCGCCAGCAGTGTGACCGGGAGGGACACTGAAGCTTTCTTT

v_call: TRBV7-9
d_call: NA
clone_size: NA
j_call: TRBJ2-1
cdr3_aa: CAEGEVEQFF
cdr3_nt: TGTGCGGAAGGGGAGGTTGAGCAGTTCTTC

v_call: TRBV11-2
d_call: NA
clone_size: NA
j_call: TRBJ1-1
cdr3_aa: CASSLVSLMNTEAFF
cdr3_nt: TGTGCCAGCAGCTTGGTAAGCCTCATGAACACTGAAGCTTTCTTT

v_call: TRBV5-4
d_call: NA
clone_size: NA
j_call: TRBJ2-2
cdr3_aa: CASSLGRRGSPGELFF
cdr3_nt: TGTGCCAGCAGCTTAGGGAGAAGAGGGTCTCCCGGGGAGCTGTTTTTT

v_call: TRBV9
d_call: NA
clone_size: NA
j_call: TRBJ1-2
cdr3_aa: CASSVAAEYGYTF
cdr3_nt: TGTGCCAGCAGCGTAGCTGCGGAATACGGCTACACCTTC

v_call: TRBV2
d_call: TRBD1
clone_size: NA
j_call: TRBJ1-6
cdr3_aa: CASSGGQGAYNSPLHF
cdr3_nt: TGTGCCAGCAGTGGAGGACAGGGGGCTTATAATTCACCCCTCCACTTT

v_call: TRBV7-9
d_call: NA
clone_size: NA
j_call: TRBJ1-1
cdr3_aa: CASSQSARGGAFF
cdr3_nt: TGTGCCAGCAGCCAGTCGGCGCGAGGAGGAGCTTTCTTT

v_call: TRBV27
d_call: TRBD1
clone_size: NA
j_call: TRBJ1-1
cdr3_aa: CASSTGVNTEAFF
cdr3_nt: TGTGCCAGCAGTACAGGGGTGAACACTGAAGCTTTCTTT

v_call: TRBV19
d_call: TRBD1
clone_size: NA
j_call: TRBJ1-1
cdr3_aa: CATGPRTGNTEAFF
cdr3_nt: TGTGCCACCGGGCCTCGGACAGGTAACACTGAAGCTTTCTTT

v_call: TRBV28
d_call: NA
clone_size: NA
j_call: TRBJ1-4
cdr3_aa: CASSLRQVLGEKLFF
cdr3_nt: TGTGCCAGCAGTCTCCGACAGGTCCTGGGTGAAAAACTGTTTTTT

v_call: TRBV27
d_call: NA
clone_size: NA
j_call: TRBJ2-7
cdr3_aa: CASSLLAPTYEQYF
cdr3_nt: TGTGCCAGCAGTTTGCTAGCTCCCACCTACGAGCAGTACTTC

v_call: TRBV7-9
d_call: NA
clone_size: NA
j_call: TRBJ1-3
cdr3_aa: CASSIGLGNTIYF
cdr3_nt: TGTGCCAGCAGCATCGGACTTGGAAACACCATATATTTT

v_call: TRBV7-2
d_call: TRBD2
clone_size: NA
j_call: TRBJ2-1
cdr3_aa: CASSLSGSSYNEQFF
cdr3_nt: TGTGCCAGCAGCTTGAGCGGGAGCTCCTACAATGAGCAGTTCTTC

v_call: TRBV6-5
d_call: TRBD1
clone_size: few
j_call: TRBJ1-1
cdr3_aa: CASSSGQEWTEAFF
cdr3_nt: TGTGCCAGCAGTTCCGGACAGGAGTGGACTGAAGCTTTCTTT

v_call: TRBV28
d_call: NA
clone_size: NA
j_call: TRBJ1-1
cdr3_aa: CASTFTGNTEAFF
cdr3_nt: TGTGCCAGCACCTTCACGGGAAACACTGAAGCTTTCTTT

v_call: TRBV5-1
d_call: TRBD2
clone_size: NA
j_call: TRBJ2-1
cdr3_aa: CASSLATSGRANEQFF
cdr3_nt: TGCGCCAGCAGCTTGGCCACTAGCGGGAGGGCAAATGAGCAGTTCTTC

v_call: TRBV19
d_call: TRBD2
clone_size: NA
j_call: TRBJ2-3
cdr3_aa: CASSLLAGGLTDTQYF
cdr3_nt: TGTGCCAGTAGTCTACTAGCGGGAGGGCTCACAGATACGCAGTATTTT

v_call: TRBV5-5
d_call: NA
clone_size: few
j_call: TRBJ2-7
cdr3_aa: CASSLAPQLAPAEQYF
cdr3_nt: TGTGCCAGCAGCTTGGCCCCTCAGCTAGCCCCTGCCGAGCAGTACTTC

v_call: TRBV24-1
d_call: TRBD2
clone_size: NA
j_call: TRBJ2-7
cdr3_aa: CAIGGRGFHEQYF
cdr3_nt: TGTGCCATCGGTGGGAGGGGTTTTCACGAGCAGTACTTC

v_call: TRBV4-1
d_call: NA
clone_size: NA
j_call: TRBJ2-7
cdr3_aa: CASSQTSNSYEQYF
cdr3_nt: TGCGCCAGCAGCCAAACATCCAACTCCTACGAGCAGTACTTC

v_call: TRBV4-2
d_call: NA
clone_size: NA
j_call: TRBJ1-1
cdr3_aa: CASSQDPTVLNTEAFF
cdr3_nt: TGTGCCAGCAGCCAAGATCCGACAGTATTAAACACTGAAGCTTTCTTT

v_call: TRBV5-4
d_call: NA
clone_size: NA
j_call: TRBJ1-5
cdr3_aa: CASSFYNQPQHF
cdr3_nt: TGTGCCAGCAGCTTTTACAATCAGCCCCAGCATTTT

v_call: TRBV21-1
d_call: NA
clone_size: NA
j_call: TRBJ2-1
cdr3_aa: CASSKDRANNEQFF
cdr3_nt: TGTGCCAGCAGCAAGGACAGGGCGAACAATGAGCAGTTCTTC

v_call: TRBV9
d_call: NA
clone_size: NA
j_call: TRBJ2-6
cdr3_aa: CASSSSPRQAGANVLTF
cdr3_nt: TGTGCCAGCAGCTCCTCCCCCAGACAGGCTGGGGCCAACGTCCTGACTTTC

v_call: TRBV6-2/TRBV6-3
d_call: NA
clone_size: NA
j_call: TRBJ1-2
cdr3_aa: CASSYDRMLYGYTF
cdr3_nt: TGTGCCAGCAGTTACGACAGGATGCTCTATGGCTACACCTTC

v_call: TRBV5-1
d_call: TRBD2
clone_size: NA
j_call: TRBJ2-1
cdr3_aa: CASSLALGLAGWDEQFF
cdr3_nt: TGCGCCAGCAGCTTGGCCCTCGGACTAGCGGGATGGGATGAGCAGTTCTTC